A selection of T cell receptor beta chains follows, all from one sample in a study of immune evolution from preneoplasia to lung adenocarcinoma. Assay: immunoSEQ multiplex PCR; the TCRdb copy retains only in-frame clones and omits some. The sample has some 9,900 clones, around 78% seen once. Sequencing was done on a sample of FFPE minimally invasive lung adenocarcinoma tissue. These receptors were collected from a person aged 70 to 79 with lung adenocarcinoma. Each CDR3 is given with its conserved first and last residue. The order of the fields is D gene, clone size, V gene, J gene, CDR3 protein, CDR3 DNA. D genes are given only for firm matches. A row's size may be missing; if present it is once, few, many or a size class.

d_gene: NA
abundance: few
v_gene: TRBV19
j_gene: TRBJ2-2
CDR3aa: CASKGGAHTGELFF
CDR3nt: TGTGCCAGCAAAGGGGGGGCCCACACCGGGGAGCTGTTTTTT

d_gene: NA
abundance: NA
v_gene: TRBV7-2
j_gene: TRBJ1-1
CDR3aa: CASILWVGPNTEAFF
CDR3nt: TGTGCCAGCATCTTATGGGTAGGGCCGAACACTGAAGCTTTCTTT

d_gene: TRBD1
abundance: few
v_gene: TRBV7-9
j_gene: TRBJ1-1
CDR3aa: CASSPQGDTEAFF
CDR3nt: TGTGCCAGCAGCCCGCAGGGGGACACTGAAGCTTTCTTT

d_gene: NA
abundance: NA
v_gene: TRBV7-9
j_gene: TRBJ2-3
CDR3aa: CASTESGTDTQYF
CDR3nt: TGTGCCAGCACCGAGTCAGGGACAGATACGCAGTATTTT

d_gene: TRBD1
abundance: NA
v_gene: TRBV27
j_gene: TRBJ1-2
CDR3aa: CASSTFATGVRGYTF
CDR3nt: TGTGCCAGCAGTACCTTCGCTACAGGGGTGCGTGGCTACACCTTC

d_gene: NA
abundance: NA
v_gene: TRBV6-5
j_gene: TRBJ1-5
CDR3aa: CASSSNRGNQPQHF
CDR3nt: TGTGCCAGCAGTTCCAACAGGGGCAATCAGCCCCAGCATTTT

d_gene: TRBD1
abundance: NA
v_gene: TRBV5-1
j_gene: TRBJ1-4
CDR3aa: CASRPTGGLEKLFF
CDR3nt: TGCGCCAGCAGACCGACAGGGGGCCTAGAAAAACTGTTTTTT

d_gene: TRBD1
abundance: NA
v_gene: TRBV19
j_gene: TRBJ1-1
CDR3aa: CASSAKTGVTEAFF
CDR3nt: TGTGCCAGTAGTGCTAAGACAGGGGTGACTGAAGCTTTCTTT

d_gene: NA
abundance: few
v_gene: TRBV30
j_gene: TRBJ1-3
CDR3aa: CAWSVQIVGNTIYF
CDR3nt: TGTGCCTGGAGTGTACAGATTGTTGGAAACACCATATATTTT

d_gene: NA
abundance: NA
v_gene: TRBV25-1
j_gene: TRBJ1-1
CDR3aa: CASSGRNTEAFF
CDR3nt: TGTGCCAGCAGTGGCAGGAACACTGAAGCTTTCTTT

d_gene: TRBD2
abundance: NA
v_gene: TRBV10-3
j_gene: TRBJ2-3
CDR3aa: CAISVTSGGTPDTQYF
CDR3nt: TGTGCCATCAGTGTGACTAGCGGGGGAACTCCAGATACGCAGTATTTT

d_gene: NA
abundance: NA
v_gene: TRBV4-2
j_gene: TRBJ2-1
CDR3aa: CASSQETGGSYNEQFF
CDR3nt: TGTGCCAGCAGCCAAGAGACCGGGGGATCCTACAATGAGCAGTTCTTC

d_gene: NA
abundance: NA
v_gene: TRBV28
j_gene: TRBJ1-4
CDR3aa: CASSFLTAATNEKLFF
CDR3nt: TGTGCCAGCAGTTTCCTCACAGCTGCAACTAATGAAAAACTGTTTTTT

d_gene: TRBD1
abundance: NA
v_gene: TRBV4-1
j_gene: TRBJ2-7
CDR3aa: CASSRTPGQGRYEQYF
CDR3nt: TGCGCCAGCAGCCGTACACCGGGACAGGGGCGCTACGAGCAGTACTTC

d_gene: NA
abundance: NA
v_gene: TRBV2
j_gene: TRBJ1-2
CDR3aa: CASSEANYGYTF
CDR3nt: TGTGCCAGCAGTGAAGCTAACTATGGCTACACCTTC

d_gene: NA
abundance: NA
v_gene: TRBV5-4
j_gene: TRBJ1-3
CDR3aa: CASSFQGPAGNTIYF
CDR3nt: TGTGCCAGCAGCTTCCAGGGTCCTGCGGGAAACACCATATATTTT

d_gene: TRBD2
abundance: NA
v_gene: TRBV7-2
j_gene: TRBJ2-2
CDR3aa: CASYLAGVNTGELFF
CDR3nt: TGTGCCAGCTATCTAGCGGGGGTGAACACCGGGGAGCTGTTTTTT

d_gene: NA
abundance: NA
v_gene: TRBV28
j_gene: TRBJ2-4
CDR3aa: CASSLLQVNIQYF
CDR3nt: TGTGCCAGCAGTTTGCTACAGGTTAACATTCAGTACTTC

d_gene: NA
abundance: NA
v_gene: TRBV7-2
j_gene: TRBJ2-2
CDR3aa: CASSGQITGELFF
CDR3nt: TGTGCCAGCAGCGGGCAGATTACCGGGGAGCTGTTTTTT

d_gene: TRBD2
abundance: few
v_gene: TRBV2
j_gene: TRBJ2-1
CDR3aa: CASSGASGSYNEQFF
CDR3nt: TGTGCCAGCAGTGGGGCTAGCGGGAGTTACAATGAGCAGTTCTTC

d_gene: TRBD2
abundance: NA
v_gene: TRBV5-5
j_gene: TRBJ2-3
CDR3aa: CASSLTSGRTDTQYF
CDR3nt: TGTGCCAGCAGCTTGACTAGCGGGAGAACAGATACGCAGTATTTT

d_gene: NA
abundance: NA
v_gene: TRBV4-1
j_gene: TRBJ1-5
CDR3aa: CASSQGGASNQPQHF
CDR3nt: TGCGCCAGCAGCCAAGGTGGGGCAAGCAATCAGCCCCAGCATTTT

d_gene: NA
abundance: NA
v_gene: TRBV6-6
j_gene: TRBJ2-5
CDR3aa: CASTGEKTQYF
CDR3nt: TGTGCCAGCACCGGGGAGAAGACCCAGTACTTC

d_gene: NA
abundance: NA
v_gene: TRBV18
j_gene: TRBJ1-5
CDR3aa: CASSPSRDQPQHF
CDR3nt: TGTGCCAGCTCACCATCGAGGGATCAGCCCCAGCATTTT

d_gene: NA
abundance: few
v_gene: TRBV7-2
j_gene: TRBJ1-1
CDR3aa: CASSLTRRDAEAFF
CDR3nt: TGCGCCAGCAGCTTAACGAGAAGGGATGCTGAAGCTTTCTTT

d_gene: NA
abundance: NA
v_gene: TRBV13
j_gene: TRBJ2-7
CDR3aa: CASSSGTSYEQYF
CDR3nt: TGTGCCAGCAGTTCCGGGACCTCTTACGAGCAGTACTTC

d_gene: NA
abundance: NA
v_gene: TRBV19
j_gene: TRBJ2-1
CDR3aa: CASSVSSSYNEQFF
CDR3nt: TGTGCCAGTTCCGTGAGTAGCTCCTACAATGAGCAGTTCTTC

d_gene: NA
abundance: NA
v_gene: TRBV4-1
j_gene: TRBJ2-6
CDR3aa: CASSPQGYGAGANVLTF
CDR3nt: TGCGCCAGCAGCCCCCAGGGTTACGGTGCTGGGGCCAACGTCCTGACTTTC

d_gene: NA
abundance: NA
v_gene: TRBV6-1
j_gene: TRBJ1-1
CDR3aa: CASIPNRAGLFF
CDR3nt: TGTGCCAGCATCCCCAACAGGGCCGGTTTGTTCTTT

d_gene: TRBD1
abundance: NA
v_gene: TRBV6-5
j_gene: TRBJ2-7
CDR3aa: CASRDTGVREQYF
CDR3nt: TGTGCCAGCAGAGACACAGGGGTTCGCGAGCAGTACTTC

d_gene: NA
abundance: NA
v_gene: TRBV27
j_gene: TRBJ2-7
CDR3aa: CASRLNGLLGGGEQYF
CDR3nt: TGTGCCAGCAGGCTAAACGGGCTCCTCGGGGGCGGAGAGCAGTACTTC

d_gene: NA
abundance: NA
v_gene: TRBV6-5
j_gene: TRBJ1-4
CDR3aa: CASSAQRVGEKLFF
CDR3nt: TGTGCCAGCAGTGCTCAAAGGGTAGGAGAAAAACTGTTTTTT

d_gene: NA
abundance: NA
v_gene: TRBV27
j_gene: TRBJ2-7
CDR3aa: CASSYSSLAYEQYF
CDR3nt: TGTGCCAGCAGTTACAGTAGTTTGGCCTACGAGCAGTACTTC

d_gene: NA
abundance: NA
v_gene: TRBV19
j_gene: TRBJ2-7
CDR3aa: CASRLQGTYEQYF
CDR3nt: TGTGCCAGTAGGTTACAGGGTACCTACGAGCAGTACTTC

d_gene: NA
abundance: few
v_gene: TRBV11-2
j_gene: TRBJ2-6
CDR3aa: CASSLTSGANVLTF
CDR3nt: TGTGCCAGCAGCTTAACTAGTGGGGCCAACGTCCTGACTTTC

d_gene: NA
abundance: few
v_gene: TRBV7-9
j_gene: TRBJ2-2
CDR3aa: CASSLLSAGELFF
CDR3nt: TGTGCCAGCAGCTTACTTAGTGCCGGGGAGCTGTTTTTT

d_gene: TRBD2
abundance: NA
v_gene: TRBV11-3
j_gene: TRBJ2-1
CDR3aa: CASSKSGRKGNEQFF
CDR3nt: TGTGCCAGCAGCAAAAGCGGGAGGAAAGGCAATGAGCAGTTCTTC

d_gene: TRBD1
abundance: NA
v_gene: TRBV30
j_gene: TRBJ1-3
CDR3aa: CAWGDRFSSGNTIYF
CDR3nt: TGTGCCTGGGGGGACAGATTCTCCTCTGGAAACACCATATATTTT

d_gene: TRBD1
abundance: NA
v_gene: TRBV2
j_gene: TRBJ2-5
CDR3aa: CASTEGQGGTQYF
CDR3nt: TGTGCCAGCACTGAGGGACAGGGGGGGACCCAGTACTTC

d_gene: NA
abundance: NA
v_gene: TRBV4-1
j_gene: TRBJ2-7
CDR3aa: CASRPHVDDRYEQYF
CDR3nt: TGCGCCAGCAGGCCACACGTCGATGACCGCTACGAGCAGTACTTC

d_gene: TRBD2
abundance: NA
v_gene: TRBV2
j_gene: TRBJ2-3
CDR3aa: CASRRTGTSGATDTQYF
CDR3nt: TGTGCCAGCAGGCGCACCGGGACTAGCGGGGCCACAGATACGCAGTATTTT

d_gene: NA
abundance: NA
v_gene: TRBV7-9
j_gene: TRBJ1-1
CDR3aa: CASRPRGRLNTEAFF
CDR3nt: TGTGCCAGCAGACCGAGGGGGAGGCTGAACACTGAAGCTTTCTTT

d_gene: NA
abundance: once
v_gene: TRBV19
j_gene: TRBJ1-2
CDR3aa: CASSPGLTYGYTF
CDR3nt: TGTGCCAGTAGTCCCGGACTTACCTATGGCTACACCTTC

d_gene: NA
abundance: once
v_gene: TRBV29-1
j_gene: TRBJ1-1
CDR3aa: CSVNGGPYTEAFF
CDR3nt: TGCAGCGTTAACGGGGGCCCGTACACTGAAGCTTTCTTT

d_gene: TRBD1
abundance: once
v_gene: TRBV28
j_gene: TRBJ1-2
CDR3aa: CASSTWTGRRDYGYTF
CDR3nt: TGTGCCAGCAGTACCTGGACAGGGCGTCGGGACTATGGCTACACCTTC

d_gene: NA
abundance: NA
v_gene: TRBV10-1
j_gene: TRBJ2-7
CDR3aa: CASSESASAYEQYF
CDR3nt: TGCGCCAGCAGTGAGTCAGCATCAGCCTACGAGCAGTACTTC

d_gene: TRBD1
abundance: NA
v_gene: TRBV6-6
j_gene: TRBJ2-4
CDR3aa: CASRETGENIQYF
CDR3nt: TGTGCCAGCAGGGAAACAGGGGAAAACATTCAGTACTTC

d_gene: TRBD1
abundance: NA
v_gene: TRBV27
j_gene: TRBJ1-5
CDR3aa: CASRRGGRGQPQHF
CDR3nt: TGTGCCAGCAGGAGAGGGGGCCGGGGTCAGCCCCAGCATTTT

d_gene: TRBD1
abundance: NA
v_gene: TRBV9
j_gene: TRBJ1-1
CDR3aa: CASTGGSTEAFF
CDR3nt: TGTGCCAGCACAGGGGGGAGCACTGAAGCTTTCTTT

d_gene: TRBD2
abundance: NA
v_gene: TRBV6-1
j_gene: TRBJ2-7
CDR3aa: CASLSGGAYEQYF
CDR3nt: TGTGCCAGTTTATCCGGGGGGGCTTACGAGCAGTACTTC

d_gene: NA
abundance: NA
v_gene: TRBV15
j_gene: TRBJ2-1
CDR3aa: CATTKPGGNEQFF
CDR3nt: TGTGCCACCACCAAGCCTGGAGGCAATGAGCAGTTCTTC

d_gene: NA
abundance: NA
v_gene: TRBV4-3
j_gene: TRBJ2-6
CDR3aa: CASSLDLSSGANVLTF
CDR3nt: TGCGCCAGCAGCCTTGACCTGAGCTCTGGGGCCAACGTCCTGACTTTC

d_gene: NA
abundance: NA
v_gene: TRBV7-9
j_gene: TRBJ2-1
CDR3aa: CASSSEDEQFF
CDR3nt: TGTGCCAGCAGCTCCGAGGATGAGCAGTTCTTC

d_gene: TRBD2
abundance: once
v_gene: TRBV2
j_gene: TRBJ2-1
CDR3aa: CARRLAGGNEQFF
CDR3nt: TGTGCCAGAAGACTAGCGGGTGGGAATGAGCAGTTCTTC

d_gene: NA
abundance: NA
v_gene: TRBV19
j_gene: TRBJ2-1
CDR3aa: CASKEQSEQFF
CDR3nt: TGTGCCAGTAAGGAACAGAGTGAGCAGTTCTTC

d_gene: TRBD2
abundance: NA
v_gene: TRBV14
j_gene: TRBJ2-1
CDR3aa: CASSLGVAGGREQFF
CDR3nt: TGTGCCAGCAGCCTCGGGGTAGCGGGGGGGCGAGAGCAGTTCTTC

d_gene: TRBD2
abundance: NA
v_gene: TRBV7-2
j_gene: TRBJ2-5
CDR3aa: CASSLFFRSGGQETQYF
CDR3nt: TGTGCCAGCAGCTTATTTTTTCGGAGCGGGGGTCAAGAGACCCAGTACTTC

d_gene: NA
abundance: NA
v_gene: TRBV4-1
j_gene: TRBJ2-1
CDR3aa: CASSQDGWGNEQFF
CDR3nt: TGCGCCAGCAGCCAAGATGGCTGGGGCAATGAGCAGTTCTTC

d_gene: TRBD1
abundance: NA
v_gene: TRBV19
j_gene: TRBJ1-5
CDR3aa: CASTRQGVSNQPQHF
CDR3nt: TGTGCCAGTACCCGACAGGGTGTTAGCAATCAGCCCCAGCATTTT